This T cell receptor beta chain was sequenced during a study of early T cells in non-severe SARS-CoV-2 infection (dated by TCRdb to about 2021). For the wider study: Bulk RNA from unsorted whole blood was used for TCR sequencing, so alpha and beta chains could not be paired.

Preparation of the library involved 5' RACE. The instrument was a NextSeq 500. To correct for sequencing error and PCR bias, the TCR library protocol tagged individual cDNA molecules with unique molecular identifiers. Both TCR alpha and beta chains were sequenced, and tight co-correlation was observed between alpha and beta sequence abundances in each sample. The study's processing was this. Decombinator V4 was used to perform V gene, J gene and CDR3 annotation of TCR sequences. TCRs were defined as expanded if a significant change between any two time points was detected under a Poisson model with p below 0.0001. TCR abundances were normalised to the total number of TCRs sequenced per sample and were expressed as counts per million. MAIT TCRs were defined by TRAV1-2 paired with TRAJ12, TRAJ20 or TRAJ33, and iNKT TCRs by TRAV10 paired with TRAJ18. A search of VDJdb, accessed on 1 November 2021, was run for TCRs annotated to CMV, EBV and SARS-CoV-2, with TCRs annotated for multiple antigens excluded. TCRdb took the public reads, trimmed them with fastp at Q25, ran MiXCR for clone calling and kept in-frame beta chains. Under each unique CDR3 protein, matching rows form one entry showing the most common genes and DNA. TCRdb's processing, not the study's, gives the V and J calls here. For this sample the table gives approximately 77,000 distinct CDR3 sequences, of which roughly 12% were detected only once. The top ten clones comprise approximately 3.6% of the sample.

Overall results and qualifications from the work: VDJdb matching was skewed toward anti-spike CD8 responses and likely underestimated virus-specific expansions by missing private and CD4 specificities.

After removal of 3 bases from V and 3 bases from J, the junction retains 6 bases not matched to a gene. The germline V gene encodes CDR1 SGHRS and CDR2 YFSETQ. The CDR3 runs 17 amino acids, cysteine and phenylalanine included. Left in the record is the CDR3 DNA by itself, 51 bases read in frame from the first base. Set within a cohort of healthcare workers in London, UK, this nested case-control study involved weekly PCR testing of nasopharyngeal swabs along with blood sampling. Healthcare workers were recruited during the week of the UK lockdown, between 23 and 31 March 2020, and followed weekly for up to roughly 15 weeks. With regard to this clonotype: This receptor's antigen is unknown. It has no much larger one-base neighbor in the sample; base qualities were not kept.

Sequencing was performed on whole blood. The chain employs TRBV5-1 and TRBJ2-2; the central 12 bases match TRBD2. This sequence was found in an adult who was a healthcare worker with PCR-confirmed SARS-CoV-2 infection or an uninfected control (not recorded which). The DNA sequence is given as TGCGCCAGCAGCTACCTAGCGGGAGGGCCGGACACCGGGGAGCTGTTTTTT. Translated, this gives CASSYLAGGPDTGELFF.